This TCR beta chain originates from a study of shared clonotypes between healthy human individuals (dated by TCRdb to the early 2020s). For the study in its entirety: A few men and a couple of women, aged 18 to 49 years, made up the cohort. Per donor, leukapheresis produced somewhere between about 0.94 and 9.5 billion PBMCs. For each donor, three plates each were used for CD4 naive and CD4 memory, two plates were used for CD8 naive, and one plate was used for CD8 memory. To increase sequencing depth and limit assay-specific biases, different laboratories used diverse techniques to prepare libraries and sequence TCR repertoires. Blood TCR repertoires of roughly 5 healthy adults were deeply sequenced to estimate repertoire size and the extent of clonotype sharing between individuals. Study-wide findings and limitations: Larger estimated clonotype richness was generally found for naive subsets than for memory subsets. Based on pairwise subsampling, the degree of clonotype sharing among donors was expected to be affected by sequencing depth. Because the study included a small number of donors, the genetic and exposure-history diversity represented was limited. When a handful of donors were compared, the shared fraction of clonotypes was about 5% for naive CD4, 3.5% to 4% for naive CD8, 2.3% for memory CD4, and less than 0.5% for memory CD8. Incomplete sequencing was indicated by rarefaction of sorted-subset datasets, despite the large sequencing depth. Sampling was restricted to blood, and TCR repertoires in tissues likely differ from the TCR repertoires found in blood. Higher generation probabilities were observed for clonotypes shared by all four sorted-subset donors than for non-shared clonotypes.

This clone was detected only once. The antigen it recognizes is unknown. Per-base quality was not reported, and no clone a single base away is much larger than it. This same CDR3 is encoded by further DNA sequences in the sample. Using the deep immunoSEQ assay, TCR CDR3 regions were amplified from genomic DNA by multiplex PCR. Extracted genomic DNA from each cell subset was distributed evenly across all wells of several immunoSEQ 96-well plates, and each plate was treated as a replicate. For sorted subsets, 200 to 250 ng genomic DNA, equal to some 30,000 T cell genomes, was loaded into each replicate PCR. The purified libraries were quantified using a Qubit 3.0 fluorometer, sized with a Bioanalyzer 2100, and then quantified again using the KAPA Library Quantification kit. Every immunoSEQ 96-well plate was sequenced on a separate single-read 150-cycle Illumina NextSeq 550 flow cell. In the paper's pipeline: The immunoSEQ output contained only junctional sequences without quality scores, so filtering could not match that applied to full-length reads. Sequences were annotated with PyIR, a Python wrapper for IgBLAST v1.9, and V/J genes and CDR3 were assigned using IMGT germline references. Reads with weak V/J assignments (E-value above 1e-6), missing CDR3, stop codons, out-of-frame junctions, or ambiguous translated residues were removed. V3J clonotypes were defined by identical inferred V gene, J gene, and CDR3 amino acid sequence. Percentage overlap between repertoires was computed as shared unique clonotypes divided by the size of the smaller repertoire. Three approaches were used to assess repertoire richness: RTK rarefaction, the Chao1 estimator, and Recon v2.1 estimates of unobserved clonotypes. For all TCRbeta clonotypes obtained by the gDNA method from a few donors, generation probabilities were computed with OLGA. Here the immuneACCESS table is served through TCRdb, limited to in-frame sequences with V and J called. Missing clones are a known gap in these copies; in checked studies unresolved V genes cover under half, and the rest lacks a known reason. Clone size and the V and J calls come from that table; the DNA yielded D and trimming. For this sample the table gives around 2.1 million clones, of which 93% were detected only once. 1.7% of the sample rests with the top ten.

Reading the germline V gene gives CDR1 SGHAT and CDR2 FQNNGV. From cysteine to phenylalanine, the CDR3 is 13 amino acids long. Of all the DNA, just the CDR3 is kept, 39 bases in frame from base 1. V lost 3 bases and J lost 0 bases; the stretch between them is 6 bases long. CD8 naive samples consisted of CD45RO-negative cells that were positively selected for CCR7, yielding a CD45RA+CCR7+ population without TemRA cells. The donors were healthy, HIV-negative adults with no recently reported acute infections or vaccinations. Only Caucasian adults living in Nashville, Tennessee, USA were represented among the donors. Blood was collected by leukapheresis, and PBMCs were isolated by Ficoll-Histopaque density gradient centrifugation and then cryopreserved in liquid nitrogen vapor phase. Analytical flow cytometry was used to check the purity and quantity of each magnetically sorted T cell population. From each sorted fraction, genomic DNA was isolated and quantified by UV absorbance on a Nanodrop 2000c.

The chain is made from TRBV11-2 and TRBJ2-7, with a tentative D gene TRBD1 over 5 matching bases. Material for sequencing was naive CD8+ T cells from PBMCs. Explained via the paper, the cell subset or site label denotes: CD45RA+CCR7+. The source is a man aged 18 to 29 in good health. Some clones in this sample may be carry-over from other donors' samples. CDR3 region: CASSFDSSYEQYF. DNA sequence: TGTGCCAGCAGCTTCGACAGCTCCTACGAGCAGTACTTC.